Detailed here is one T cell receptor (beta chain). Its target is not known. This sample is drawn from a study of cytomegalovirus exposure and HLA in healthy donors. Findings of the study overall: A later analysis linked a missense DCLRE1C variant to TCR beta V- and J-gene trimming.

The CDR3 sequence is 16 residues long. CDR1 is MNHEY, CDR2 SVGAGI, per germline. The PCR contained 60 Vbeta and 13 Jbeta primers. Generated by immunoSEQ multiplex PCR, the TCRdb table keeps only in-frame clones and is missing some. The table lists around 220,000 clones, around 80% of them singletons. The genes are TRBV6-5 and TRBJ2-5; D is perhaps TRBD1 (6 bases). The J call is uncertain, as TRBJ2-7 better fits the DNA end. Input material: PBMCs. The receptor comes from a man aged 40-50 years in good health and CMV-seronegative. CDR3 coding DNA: TGTGCCAGCAGTTACGAGGACAGAGGTTACCTCTACGAGCAGTACTTC. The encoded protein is CASSYEDRGYLYEQYF.